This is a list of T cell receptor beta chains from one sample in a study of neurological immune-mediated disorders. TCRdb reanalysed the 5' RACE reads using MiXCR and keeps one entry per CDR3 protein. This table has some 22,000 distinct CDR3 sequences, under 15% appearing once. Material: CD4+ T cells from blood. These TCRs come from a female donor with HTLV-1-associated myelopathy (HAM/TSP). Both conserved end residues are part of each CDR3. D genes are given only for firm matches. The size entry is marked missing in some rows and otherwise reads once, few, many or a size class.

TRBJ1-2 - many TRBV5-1 CASSLAHTDTYGYTF TGCGCCAGCAGCTTGGCCCACACGGACACCTATGGCTACACCTTC
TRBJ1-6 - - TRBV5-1 CASSFRAAGTTPLHF TGCGCCAGCAGCTTTAGGGCGGCAGGGACCACACCCCTCCACTTT
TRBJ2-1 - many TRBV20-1 CSAPGQGNNEQFF TGCAGTGCCCCAGGCCAGGGGAACAATGAGCAGTTCTTC
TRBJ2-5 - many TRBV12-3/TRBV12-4 CASRRQSETQYF TGTGCCAGCAGAAGACAGTCAGAGACCCAGTACTTC
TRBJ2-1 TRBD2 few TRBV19 CASSKPGTSGLGNEQFF TGTGCCAGTAGTAAACCCGGGACTAGCGGGCTAGGCAATGAGCAGTTCTTC
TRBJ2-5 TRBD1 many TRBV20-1 CSAREGQGAETQYF TGCAGTGCTAGAGAGGGACAGGGGGCAGAGACCCAGTACTTC
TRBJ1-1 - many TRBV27 CASSLRDPWGGKNTEAFF TGTGCCAGCAGTTTAAGGGACCCGTGGGGGGGTAAGAACACTGAAGCTTTCTTT
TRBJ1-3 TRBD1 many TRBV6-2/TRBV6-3 CASSSGTGGGNTIYF TGTGCCAGCAGTTCGGGGACAGGCGGCGGAAACACCATATATTTT
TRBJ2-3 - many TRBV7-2 CASSLALGDTQYF TGTGCCAGCAGCTTAGCGCTGGGAGATACGCAGTATTTT
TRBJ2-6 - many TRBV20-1 CSAAAVGGSGANVLTF TGCAGTGCTGCAGCAGTTGGGGGCTCTGGGGCCAACGTCCTGACTTTC
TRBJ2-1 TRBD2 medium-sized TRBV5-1 CASSAGLAGVEQFF TGCGCCAGCAGCGCCGGACTAGCGGGAGTTGAGCAGTTCTTC
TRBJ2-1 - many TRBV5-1 CASSLTGQVQSEQFF TGCGCCAGCAGCTTGACTGGGCAGGTACAGAGTGAGCAGTTCTTC
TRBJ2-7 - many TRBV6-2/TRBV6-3 CASSYRGQPRHEQYF TGTGCCAGCAGTTACAGGGGTCAACCACGGCACGAGCAGTACTTC
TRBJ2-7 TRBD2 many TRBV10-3 CAISGGTSGGPSSYEQYF TGTGCCATCAGTGGGGGGACTAGCGGGGGCCCAAGCTCCTACGAGCAGTACTTC
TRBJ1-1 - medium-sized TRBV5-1 CASSFGGGTEAFF TGCGCCAGCAGCTTCGGGGGGGGCACTGAAGCTTTCTTT